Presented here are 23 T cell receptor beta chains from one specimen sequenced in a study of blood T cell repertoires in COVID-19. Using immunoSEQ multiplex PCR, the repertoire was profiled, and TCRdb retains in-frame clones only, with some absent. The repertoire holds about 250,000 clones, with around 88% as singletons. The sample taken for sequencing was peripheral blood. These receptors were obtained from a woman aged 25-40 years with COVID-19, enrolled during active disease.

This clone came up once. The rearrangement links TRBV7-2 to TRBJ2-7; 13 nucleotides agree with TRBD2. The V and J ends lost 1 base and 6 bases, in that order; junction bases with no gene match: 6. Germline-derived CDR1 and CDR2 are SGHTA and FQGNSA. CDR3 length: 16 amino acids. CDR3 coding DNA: TGTGCCAGCAGCTTAGGACGGACTAGCGGGAGAGGCGAGCAGTACGTC. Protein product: CASSLGRTSGRGEQYV.

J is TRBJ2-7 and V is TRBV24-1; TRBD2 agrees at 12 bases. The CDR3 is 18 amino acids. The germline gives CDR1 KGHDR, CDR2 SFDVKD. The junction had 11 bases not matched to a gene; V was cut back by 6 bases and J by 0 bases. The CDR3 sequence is CATSTDTRTSGISYEQYV. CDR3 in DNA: TGTGCCACCAGTACGGACACTAGGACTAGCGGGATCTCCTACGAGCAGTACGTC.

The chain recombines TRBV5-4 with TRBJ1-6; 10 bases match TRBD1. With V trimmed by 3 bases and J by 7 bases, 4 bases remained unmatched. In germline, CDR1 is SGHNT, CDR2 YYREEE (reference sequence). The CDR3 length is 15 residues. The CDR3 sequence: CASSWDRGRNSPLHF. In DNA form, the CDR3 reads TGTGCCAGCAGCTGGGACAGGGGAAGGAATTCACCCCTCCACTTT.

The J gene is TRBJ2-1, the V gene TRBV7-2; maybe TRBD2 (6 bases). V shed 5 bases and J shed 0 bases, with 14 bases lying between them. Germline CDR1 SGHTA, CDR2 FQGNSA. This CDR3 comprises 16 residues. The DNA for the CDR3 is TGTGCCAGCAGCATTCCCCTTAGCGGCTCCTACAATGAGCAGTTCTTC. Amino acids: CASSIPLSGSYNEQFF.

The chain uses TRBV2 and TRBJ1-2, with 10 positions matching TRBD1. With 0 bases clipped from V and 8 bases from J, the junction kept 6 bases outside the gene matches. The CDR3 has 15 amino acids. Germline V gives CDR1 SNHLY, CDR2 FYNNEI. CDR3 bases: TGTGCCAGCAGTGAAGCGCTAGGGACAGGGGTAGGCTACACCTTC. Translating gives CASSEALGTGVGYTF.

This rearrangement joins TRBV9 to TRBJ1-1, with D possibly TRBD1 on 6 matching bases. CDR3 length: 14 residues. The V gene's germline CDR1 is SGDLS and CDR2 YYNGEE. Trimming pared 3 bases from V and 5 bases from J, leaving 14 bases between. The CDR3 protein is CASSATHRATEAFF. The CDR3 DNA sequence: TGTGCCAGCAGCGCAACCCACAGGGCTACTGAAGCTTTCTTT.

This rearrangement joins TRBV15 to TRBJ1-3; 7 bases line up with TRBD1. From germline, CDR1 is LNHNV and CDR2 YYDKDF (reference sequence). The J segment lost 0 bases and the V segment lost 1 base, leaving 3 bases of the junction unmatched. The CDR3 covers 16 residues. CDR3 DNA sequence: TGTGCCACCAGCAGAGTAACAGGGGTCTCTGGAAACACCATATATTTT. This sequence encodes CATSRVTGVSGNTIYF.

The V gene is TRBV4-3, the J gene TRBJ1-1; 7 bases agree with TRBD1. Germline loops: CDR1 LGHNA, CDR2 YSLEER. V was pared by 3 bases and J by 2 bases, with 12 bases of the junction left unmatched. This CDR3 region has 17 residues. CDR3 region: CASSHQGGEWGNTEAFF. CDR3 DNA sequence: TGCGCCAGCAGCCACCAAGGGGGCGAGTGGGGTAACACTGAAGCTTTCTTT.

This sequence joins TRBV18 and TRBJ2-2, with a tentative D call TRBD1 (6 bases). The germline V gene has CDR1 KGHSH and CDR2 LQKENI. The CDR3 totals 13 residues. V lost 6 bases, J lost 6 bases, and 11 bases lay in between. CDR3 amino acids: CASSLTGPGELFF. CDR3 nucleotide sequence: TGTGCCAGCTCCCTCACAGGGCCCGGGGAGCTGTTTTTT.

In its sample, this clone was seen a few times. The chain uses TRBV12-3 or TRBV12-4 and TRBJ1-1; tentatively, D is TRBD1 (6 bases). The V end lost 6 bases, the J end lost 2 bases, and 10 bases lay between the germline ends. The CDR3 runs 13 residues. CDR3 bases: TGTGCCAGCAGCCAGGGGCGCAACACTGAAGCTTTCTTT. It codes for CASSQGRNTEAFF.

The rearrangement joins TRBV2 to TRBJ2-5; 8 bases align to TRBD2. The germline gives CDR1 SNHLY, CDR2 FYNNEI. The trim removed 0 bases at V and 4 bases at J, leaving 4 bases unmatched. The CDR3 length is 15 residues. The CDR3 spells CASSEAASGGETQYF. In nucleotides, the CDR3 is TGTGCCAGCAGTGAAGCGGCCAGCGGGGGAGAGACCCAGTACTTC.

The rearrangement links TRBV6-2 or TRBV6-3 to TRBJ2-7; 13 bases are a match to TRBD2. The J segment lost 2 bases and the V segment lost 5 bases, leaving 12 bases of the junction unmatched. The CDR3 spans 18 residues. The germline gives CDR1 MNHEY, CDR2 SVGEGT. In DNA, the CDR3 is TGTGCCAGCAGTCACGGACTAGCGGGGGCCCCGGGAACCTACGAGCAGTACTTC. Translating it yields CASSHGLAGAPGTYEQYF.

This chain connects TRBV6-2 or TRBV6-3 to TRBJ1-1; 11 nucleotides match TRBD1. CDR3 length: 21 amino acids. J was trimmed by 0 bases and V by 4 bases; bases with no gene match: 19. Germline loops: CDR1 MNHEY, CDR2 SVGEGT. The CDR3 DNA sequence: TGTGCCAGCAGTTCCTCCAGGACAGGGGGCCTCATCCTACCTATGAACACTGAAGCTTTCTTT. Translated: CASSSSRTGGLILPMNTEAFF.

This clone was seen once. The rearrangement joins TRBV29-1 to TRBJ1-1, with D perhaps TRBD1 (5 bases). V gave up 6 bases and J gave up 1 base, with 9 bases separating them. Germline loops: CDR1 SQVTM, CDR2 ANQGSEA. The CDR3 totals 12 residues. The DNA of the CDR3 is TGCAGCGTCCGGGGGGGGAACACTGAAGCTTTCTTT. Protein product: CSVRGGNTEAFF.

CDR3 DNA: TGCGCCAGCAGTTCAGGACAGGGAACGGGAGAGACCCAGTACTTC. It specifies CASSSGQGTGETQYF. The gene calls are TRBV5-1 and TRBJ2-5; TRBD1 matches 8 bases. The ends lost 5 bases at V and 4 bases at J; junction bases unmatched: 10. Germline V CDR1 and CDR2: SGHRS, YFSETQ. The CDR3 contains 15 residues.

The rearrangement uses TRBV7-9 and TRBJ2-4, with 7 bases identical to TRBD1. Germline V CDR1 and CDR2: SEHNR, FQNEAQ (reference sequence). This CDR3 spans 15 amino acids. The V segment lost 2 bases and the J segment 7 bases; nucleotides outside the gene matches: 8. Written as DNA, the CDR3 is TGTGCCAGCAGCTTATTACAGGGGCCCTTTAACATTCAGTACTTC. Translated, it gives CASSLLQGPFNIQYF.

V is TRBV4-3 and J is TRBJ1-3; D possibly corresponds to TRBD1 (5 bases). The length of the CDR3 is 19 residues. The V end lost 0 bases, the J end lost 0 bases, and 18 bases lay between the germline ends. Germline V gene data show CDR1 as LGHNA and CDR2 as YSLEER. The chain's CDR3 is CASSQDHGQGAYSGNTIYF. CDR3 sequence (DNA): TGCGCCAGCAGCCAAGATCACGGACAAGGGGCCTACTCTGGAAACACCATATATTTT.

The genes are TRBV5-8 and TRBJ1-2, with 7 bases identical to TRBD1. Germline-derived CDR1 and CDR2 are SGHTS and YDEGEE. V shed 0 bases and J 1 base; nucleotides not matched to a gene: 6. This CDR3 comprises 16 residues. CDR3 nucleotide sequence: TGTGCCAGCAGCTTGGGGGCCGGGACAGATAACTATGGCTACACCTTC. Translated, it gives CASSLGAGTDNYGYTF. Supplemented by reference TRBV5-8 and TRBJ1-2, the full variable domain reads EAGVTQSPTHLIKTRGQQATLRCSPISGHTSVYWYQQALGLGLQFLLWYDEGEERNRGNFPPRFSGRQFPNYSSELNVNALELEDSALYLCASSLGAGTDNYGYTFGSGTRLTVV.

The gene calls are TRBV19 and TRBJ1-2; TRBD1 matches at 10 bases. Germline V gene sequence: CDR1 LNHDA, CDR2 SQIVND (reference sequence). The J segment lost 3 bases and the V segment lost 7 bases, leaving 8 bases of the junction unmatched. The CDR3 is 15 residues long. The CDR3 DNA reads TGTGCCAGTAAAGGACAGGGGGACTTCGACTATGGCTACACCTTC. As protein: CASKGQGDFDYGYTF.

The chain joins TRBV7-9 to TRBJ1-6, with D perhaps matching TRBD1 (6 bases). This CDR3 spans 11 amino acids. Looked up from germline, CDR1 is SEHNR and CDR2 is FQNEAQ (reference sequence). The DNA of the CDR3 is TGTGTCGCAGGGGATAATTCACCCCTCCACTTT. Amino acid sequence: CVAGDNSPLHF.

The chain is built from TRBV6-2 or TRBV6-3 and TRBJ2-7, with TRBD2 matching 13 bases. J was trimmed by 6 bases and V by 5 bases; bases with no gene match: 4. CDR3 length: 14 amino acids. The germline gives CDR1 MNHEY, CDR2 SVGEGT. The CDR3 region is CASSGLAGDFEQYV. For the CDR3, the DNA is TGTGCCAGCAGTGGACTAGCGGGAGATTTCGAGCAGTACGTC.

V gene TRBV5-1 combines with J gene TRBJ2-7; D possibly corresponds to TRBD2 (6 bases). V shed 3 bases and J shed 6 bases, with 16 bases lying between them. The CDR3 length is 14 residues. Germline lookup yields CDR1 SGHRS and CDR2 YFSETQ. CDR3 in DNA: TGCGCCAGCAGCTCGGGCGGGGTTAACGGCGAGCAGTACTTC. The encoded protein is CASSSGGVNGEQYF.

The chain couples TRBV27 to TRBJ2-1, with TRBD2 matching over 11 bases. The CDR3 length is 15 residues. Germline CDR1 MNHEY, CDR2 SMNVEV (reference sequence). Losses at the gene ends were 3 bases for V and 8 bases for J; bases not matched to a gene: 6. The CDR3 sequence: CASSFRTSGLYEQFF. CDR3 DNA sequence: TGTGCCAGCAGTTTTCGGACTAGCGGGCTCTATGAGCAGTTCTTC.